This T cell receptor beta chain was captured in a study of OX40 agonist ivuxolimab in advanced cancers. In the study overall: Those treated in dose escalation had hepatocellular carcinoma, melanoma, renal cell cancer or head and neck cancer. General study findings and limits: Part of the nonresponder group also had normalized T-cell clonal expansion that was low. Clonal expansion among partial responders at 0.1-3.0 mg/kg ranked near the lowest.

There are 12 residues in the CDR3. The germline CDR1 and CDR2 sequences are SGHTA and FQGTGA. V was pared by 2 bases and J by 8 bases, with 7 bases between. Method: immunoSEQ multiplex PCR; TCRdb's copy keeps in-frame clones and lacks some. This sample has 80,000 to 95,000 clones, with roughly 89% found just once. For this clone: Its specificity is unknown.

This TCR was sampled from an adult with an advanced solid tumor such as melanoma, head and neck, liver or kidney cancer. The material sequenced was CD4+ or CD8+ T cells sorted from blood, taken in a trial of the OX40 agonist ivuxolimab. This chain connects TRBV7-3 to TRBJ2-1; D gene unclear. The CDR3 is CASSLGVDEQFF. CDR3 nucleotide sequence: TGTGCCAGCAGCTTAGGCGTCGATGAGCAGTTCTTC.